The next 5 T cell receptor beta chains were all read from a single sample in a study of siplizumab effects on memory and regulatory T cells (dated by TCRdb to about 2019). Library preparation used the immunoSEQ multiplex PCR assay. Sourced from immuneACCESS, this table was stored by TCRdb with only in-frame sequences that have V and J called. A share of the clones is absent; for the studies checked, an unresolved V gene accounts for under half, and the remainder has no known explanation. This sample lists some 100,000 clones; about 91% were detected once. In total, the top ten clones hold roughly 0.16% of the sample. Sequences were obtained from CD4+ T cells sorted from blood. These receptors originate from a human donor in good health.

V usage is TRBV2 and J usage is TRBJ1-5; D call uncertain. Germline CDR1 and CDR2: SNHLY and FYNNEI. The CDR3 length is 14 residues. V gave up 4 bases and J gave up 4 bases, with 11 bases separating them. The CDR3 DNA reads TGTGCCAGCAGTGCCTCGGGTCCGAATCAGCCCCAGCATTTT. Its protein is CASSASGPNQPQHF.

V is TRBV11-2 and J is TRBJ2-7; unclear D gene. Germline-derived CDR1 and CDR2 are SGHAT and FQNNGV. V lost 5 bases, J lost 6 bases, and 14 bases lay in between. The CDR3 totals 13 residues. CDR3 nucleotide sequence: TGTGCCAGCAGCCAAGAGGTGGTGGGCGAGCAGTACTTC. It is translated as CASSQEVVGEQYF.

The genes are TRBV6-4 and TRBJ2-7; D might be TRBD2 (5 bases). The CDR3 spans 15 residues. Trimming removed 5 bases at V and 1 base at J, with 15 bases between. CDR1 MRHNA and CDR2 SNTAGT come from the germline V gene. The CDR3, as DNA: TGTGCCAGCAGTCAGTTCGAGGGAGTGTCCTACGAGCAGTACTTC. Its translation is CASSQFEGVSYEQYF.

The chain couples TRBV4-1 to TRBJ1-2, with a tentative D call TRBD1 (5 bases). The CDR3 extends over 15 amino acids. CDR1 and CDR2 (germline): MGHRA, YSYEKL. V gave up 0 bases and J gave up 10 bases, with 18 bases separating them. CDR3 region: CASSQDRGGAAIYTF. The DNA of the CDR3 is TGCGCCAGCAGCCAAGATCGAGGTGGGGCGGCAATCTACACCTTC.

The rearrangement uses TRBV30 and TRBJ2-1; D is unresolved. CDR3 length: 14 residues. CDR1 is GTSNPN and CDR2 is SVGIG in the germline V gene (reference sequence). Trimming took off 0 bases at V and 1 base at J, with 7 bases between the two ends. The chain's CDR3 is CAWSVGLSYNEQFF. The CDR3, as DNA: TGTGCCTGGAGTGTAGGTTTATCCTACAATGAGCAGTTCTTC.